The T cell receptor beta chain under discussion was sequenced for a study of cytomegalovirus exposure and HLA in healthy donors. V lost 0 bases to trimming and J lost 3 bases; unmatched junction nucleotides: 2. This CDR3 contains 14 residues. Germline V CDR1 and CDR2: LGHNA, YNFKEQ. Notes on the study in general: According to the study, some 160 TCR beta chains were cytomegalovirus-associated. DRB1 had the most TCR associations and HLA-C the fewest, a later analysis found, with rates varying by HLA locus.

The PCR used 60 Vbeta and 13 Jbeta primers. Method: immunoSEQ multiplex PCR; TCRdb's copy keeps in-frame clones and lacks some. The sample includes around 150,000 clones, 81% seen only once; the top ten take under 2%. This clone showed up just once. Its cognate antigen is unknown. Sequenced input: PBMCs. The TCR sequence derives from a woman between 18 and 30 years old in good health and CMV-seronegative. This sequence joins TRBV4-2 and TRBJ2-7; the match to TRBD2 covers 7 bases. Written as DNA, the CDR3 is TGTGCCAGCAGCCAAGATCGGGGGGACTACGAGCAGTACTTC. Translation: CASSQDRGDYEQYF.